A single sample gave rise to the 8 T cell receptor beta chains below, sequenced in a study of shared clonotypes between healthy human individuals. Some clones are missing from TCRdb's copy, which holds only in-frame ones; the method was immunoSEQ multiplex PCR. The repertoire holds 300,000 or so clones, with 74% as singletons. Sequenced material: memory CD4+ T cells sorted from blood. Subset in this sample: CD45RA-negative fraction. The receptors stem from a man aged 30 to 39 in good health.

The chain couples TRBV6-5 to TRBJ2-7; perhaps TRBD2 as D (6 bases). The V gene's germline CDR1 is MNHEY and CDR2 SVGAGI. The CDR3 is made up of 15 amino acids. The germline V and J ends were trimmed by 7 bases and 3 bases, with 19 bases remaining between them. CDR3 loop: CASIGLGGKSYEQYF. For the CDR3, the DNA is TGTGCCAGCATCGGCCTCGGCGGGAAGAGCTACGAGCAGTACTTC.

The chain carries TRBV5-4 and TRBJ2-1; 8 nucleotides match TRBD2. The CDR3 covers 17 residues. V lost 4 bases and J lost 2; bases outside the gene matches: 11. Germline V lookup: CDR1 SGHNT, CDR2 YYREEE (reference sequence). In DNA, the CDR3 is TGTGCCAGCAGCCTCGGGGGGGCTAGCGGAACCTACAATGAGCAGTTCTTC. It yields the protein CASSLGGASGTYNEQFF.

V gene TRBV2 combines with J gene TRBJ1-1; possibly TRBD1 for D (5 bases). Trimming stripped 3 bases from V and 3 bases from J, with 11 bases between. The CDR3 runs to 14 residues. Germline V gene data show CDR1 as SNHLY and CDR2 as FYNNEI. The CDR3 nucleotides are TGTGCCAGCAGTGAGGGCAGGGCAGACACTGAAGCTTTCTTT. It codes for CASSEGRADTEAFF.

J is TRBJ2-7 and V is TRBV18, with TRBD1 identical over 9 bases. With V trimmed by 5 bases and J by 3 bases, 8 bases remained unmatched. The CDR3 has 15 amino acids. CDR1 is KGHSH, CDR2 LQKENI, per germline. The DNA for the CDR3 is TGTGCCAGCTCATCTAGGACAGGGGCCAGCTACGAGCAGTACTTC. This gives the protein CASSSRTGASYEQYF. The full variable domain, completed using reference TRBV18 and TRBJ2-7, is NAGVMQNPRHLVRRRGQEARLRCSPMKGHSHVYWYRQLPEEGLKFMVYLQKENIIDESGMPKERFSAEFPKEGPSILRIQQVVRGDSAAYFCASSSRTGASYEQYFGPGTRLTVT.

The CDR3 DNA follows: TGCGCCAGCAGCCAAGGGACAGGGGTGAGCACCGGGGAGCTGTTTTTT. Its translation: CASSQGTGVSTGELFF. The chain recombines TRBV5-1 with TRBJ2-2; 10 bases are a match to TRBD1. The germline V gene has CDR1 SGHRS and CDR2 YFSETQ. Unmatched junction bases numbered 7, after V lost 4 bases and J lost 4 bases. This CDR3 has 16 amino acids.

This chain joins TRBV5-4 and TRBJ2-6; 9 nucleotides agree with TRBD1. The length of the CDR3 is 18 residues. Germline V lookup: CDR1 SGHNT, CDR2 YYREEE (reference sequence). V lost 3 bases and J lost 4; bases outside the gene matches: 11. Here the CDR3 DNA reads TGTGCCAGCAGCTCCCCCGGGACAGGGTGGTTGGGGGCCAACGTCCTGACTTTC. This codes for CASSSPGTGWLGANVLTF.

The rearrangement links TRBV11-2 to TRBJ1-3; D gene ambiguous. The DNA end favors TRBJ2-2, so the J call may be wrong. This CDR3 has 14 amino acids. Per the germline V gene, CDR1 is SGHAT and CDR2 is FQNNGV. For the CDR3, the DNA is TGTGCCAGCAGCTTAGAGGCGATAGCCGGGGAGCTGTTTTTT. Translated, it gives CASSLEAIAGELFF.

The rearrangement links TRBV7-2 to TRBJ1-1, with D perhaps TRBD1 (5 bases). Looked up from germline, CDR1 is SGHTA and CDR2 is FQGNSA. The V and J ends lost 5 bases and 1 base respectively, with 11 bases between them. The CDR3 is 14 amino acids. CDR3 in amino acids: CASSRTQGNTEAFF. In DNA form, the CDR3 reads TGTGCCAGCAGCCGGACCCAGGGGAACACTGAAGCTTTCTTT.